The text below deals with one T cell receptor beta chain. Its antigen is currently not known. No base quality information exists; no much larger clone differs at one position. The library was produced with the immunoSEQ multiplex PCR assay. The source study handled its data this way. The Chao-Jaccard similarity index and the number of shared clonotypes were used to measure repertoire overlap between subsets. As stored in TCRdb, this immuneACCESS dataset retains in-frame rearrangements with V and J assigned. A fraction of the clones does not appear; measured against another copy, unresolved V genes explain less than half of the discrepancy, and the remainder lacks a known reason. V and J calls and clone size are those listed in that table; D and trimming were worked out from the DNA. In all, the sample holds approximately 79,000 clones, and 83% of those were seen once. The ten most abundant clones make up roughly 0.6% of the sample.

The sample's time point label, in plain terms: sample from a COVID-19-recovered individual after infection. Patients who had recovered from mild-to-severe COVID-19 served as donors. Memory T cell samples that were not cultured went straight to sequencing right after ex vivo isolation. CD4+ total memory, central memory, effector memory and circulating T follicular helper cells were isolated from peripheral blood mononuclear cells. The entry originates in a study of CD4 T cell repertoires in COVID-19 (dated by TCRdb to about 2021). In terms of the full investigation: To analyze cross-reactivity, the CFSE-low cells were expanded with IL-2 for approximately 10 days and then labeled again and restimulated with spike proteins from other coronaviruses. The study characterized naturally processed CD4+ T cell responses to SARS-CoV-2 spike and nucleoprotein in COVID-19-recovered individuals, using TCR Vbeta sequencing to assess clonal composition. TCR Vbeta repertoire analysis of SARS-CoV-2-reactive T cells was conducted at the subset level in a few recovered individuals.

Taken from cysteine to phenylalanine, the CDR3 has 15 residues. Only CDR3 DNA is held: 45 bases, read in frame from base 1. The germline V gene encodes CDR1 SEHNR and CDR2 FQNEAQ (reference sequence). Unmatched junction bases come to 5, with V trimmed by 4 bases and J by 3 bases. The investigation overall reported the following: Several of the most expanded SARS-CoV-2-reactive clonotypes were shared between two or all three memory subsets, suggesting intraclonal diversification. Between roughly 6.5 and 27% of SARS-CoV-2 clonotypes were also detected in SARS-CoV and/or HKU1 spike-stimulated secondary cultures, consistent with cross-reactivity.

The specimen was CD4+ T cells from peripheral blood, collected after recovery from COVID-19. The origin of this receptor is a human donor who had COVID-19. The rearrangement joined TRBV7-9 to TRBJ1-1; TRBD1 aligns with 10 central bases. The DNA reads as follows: TGTGCCAGCAGCTCCCGGACAGGGGGTCACACTGAAGCTTTCTTT. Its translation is CASSSRTGGHTEAFF. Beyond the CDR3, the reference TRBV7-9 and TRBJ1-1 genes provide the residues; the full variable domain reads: DTGVSQNPRHKITKRGQNVTFRCDPISEHNRLYWYRQTLGQGPEFLTYFQNEAQLEKSRLLSDRFSAERPKGSFSTLEIQRTEQGDSAMYLCASSSRTGGHTEAFFGQGTRLTVV.